The clone carrying this T cell receptor beta chain showed up just a few times. Its target is unknown. The data belong to a study of blood T cells in healthy people across ages. The V and J ends lost 0 bases and 5 bases respectively, with 18 bases between them. The CDR3 covers 17 residues. CDR1 SGHTA and CDR2 FQGNSA come from the germline V gene. Study-wide results and caveats: Strong correlation was found linking TCR beta diversity to naive T cell percentage.

For the second PCR, which ran for about 7 to 11 cycles, a sample-barcoded 5' primer and a J-beta primer mix were used. TCRdb reanalysed the 5' RACE reads using MiXCR and keeps one entry per CDR3 protein. The data contain 800,000 to 1,000,000 distinct CDR3 sequences, around 48% of them singletons. The rearrangement links TRBV7-2 to TRBJ2-3, with a tentative D call TRBD2 (5 bases). This receptor was taken from a man younger than 40 in good health. The specimen sequenced was blood. In DNA, the CDR3 is TGTGCCAGCAGCTTAGCCGGAGCGGCTAGTTACGTAGATACGCAGTATTTT. Residues: CASSLAGAASYVDTQYF. Complete variable domain (other parts from reference TRBV7-2 and TRBJ2-3): GAGVSQSPSNKVTEKGKDVELRCDPISGHTALYWYRQSLGQGLEFLIYFQGNSAPDKSGLPSDRFSAERTGGSVSTLTIQRTQQEDSAVYLCASSLAGAASYVDTQYFGPGTRLTVL.